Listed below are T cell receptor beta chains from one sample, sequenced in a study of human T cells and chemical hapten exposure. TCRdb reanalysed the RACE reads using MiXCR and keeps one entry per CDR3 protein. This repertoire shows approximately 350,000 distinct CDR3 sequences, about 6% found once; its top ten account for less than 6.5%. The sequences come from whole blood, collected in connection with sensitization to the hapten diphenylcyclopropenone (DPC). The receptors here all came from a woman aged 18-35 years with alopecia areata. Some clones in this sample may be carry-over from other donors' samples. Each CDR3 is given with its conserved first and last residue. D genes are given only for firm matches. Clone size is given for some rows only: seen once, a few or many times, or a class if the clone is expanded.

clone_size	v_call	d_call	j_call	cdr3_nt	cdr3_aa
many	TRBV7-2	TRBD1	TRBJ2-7	TGTGCCAGCAGCTTATCCACAGGGGGGTACGAGCAGTACTTC	CASSLSTGGYEQYF
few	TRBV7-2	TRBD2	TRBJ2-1	TGTGCCAGCAGCTTAGCGGAGCGGGGGAGCTCCTACAATGAGCAGTTCTTC	CASSLAERGSSYNEQFF
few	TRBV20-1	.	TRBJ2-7	TGCAGTGCTAGTGAGACAGCGAGCTCCTACGAGCAGTACTTC	CSASETASSYEQYF
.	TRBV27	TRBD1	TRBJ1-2	TGTGCCAGCACCCCAGGGGGCGCTAGCCCCTATGGCTACACCTTC	CASTPGGASPYGYTF
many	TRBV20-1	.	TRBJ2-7	TGCAGTGCTAGAGCTGGGTCTCCCTACGAGCAGTACTTC	CSARAGSPYEQYF
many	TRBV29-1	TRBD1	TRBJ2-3	TGCAGCGTAGAGGGACAGGGAGCAGATACGCAGTATTTT	CSVEGQGADTQYF
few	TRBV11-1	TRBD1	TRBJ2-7	TGTGCCAGCAGCTTACTGGGACAGAGACTACTCTACGAGCAGTACTTC	CASSLLGQRLLYEQYF
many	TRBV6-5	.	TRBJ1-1	TGTGCCAGCAGTTACCTAACTGAAGCTTTCTTT	CASSYLTEAFF
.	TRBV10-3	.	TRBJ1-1	TGTGCCATCAGTGACGGAGTGAACACTGAAGCTTTCTTT	CAISDGVNTEAFF
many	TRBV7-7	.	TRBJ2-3	TGTGCCAGCAGCTTAGCGGGGGGACCCACAGATACGCAGTATTTT	CASSLAGGPTDTQYF
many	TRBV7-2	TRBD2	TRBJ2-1	TGTGCCAGCAGCTCCGGACTAGCGGGGACCAATGAGCAGTTCTTC	CASSSGLAGTNEQFF
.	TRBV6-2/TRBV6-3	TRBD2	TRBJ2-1	TGTGCCAGCAGTTTTAGCGGGGGGATATACAATGAGCAGTTCTTC	CASSFSGGIYNEQFF
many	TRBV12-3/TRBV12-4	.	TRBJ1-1	TGTGCCAGCAGTTTGGCAGGGGTCACTGAAGCTTTCTTT	CASSLAGVTEAFF
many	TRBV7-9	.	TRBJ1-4	TGTGCCAGCAGCTTAGTCAGGGAGAATGAAAAACTGTTTTTT	CASSLVRENEKLFF
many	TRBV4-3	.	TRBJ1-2	TGCGCCAGCAGAGGGGAAACGGCGCCTAACTATGGCTACACCTTC	CASRGETAPNYGYTF
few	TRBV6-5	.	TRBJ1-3	TGTGCCAGCCGAGGGCGCGGGATATCTGGAAACACCATATATTTT	CASRGRGISGNTIYF
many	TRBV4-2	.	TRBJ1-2	TGTGCCAGCAGCCAAGATAAGGGCTTAAGAAACTATGGCTACACCTTC	CASSQDKGLRNYGYTF
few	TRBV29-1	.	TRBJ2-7	TGCAGCGTTAGCCACGGGCCCGGCTCCTACGAGCAGTACTTC	CSVSHGPGSYEQYF
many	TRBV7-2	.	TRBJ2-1	TGTGCCAGCAGGAGCGGCTCCTACAATGAGCAGTTCTTC	CASRSGSYNEQFF
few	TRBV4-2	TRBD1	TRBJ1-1	TGTGCCAGCAGCCAAGGACAGGGAAGTGAAGCTTTCTTT	CASSQGQGSEAFF
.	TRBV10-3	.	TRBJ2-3	TGTGCCATCAGTGAGCAAGTGGGGGGTACGGATACGCAGTATTTT	CAISEQVGGTDTQYF
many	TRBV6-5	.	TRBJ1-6	TGTGCCAGCAGTCAGGAGTATAATTCACCCCTCCACTTT	CASSQEYNSPLHF
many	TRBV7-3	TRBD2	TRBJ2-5	TGTGCCAGCAGCTTGACTAGCGGGGGAATCGAGACCCAGTACTTC	CASSLTSGGIETQYF
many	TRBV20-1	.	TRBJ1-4	TGCAGTGCTAGAATTGCCCTCCGGGATGAAAAACTGTTTTTT	CSARIALRDEKLFF
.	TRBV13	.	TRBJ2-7	TGTGCCAGCAGCTTGGGACTTTCGGGTTACGAGCAGTACTTC	CASSLGLSGYEQYF
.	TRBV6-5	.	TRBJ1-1	TGTGCCAGCACCGAATCAGATTTACACACTGAAGCTTTCTTT	CASTESDLHTEAFF
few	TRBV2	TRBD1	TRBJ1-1	TGTGCCAGCAGAAAGACAGGGCGAACTGAAGCTTTCTTT	CASRKTGRTEAFF
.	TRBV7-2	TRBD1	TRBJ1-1	TGTGCCAGCAGCAAACGACAGGGGTTGAACACTGAAGCTTTCTTT	CASSKRQGLNTEAFF
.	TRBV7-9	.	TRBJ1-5	TGTGCCAGCAGCGACAGTAGAGGAACCAATCAGCCCCAGCATTTT	CASSDSRGTNQPQHF
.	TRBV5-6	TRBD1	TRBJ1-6	TGTGCCAGCAGCTTGGGGGACAGGGGGATTAATTCACCCCTCCACTTT	CASSLGDRGINSPLHF
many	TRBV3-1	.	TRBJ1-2	TGTGCCAGCAGGGGTTCAGGGGCTAACTATGGCTACACCTTC	CASRGSGANYGYTF
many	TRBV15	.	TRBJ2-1	TGTGCCACCAGCCCGCTGGGCGGTTACAATGAGCAGTTCTTC	CATSPLGGYNEQFF
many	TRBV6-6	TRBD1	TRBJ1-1	TGTGCCAGCCGCGAAGAGGGGGCGCGTGTAGCTTTCTTT	CASREEGARVAFF
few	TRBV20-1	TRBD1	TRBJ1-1	TGCAGTGCTAGAAAGGGACAGGGGTCGATCGCTGAAGCTTTCTTT	CSARKGQGSIAEAFF
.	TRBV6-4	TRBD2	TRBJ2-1	TGTGCCAGCAGCGCCGGGACTAGCGGAGACAATGAGCAGTTCTTC	CASSAGTSGDNEQFF
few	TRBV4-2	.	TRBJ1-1	TGTGCCAGCAGCCAAGATGGACCGGGGACTGAAGCTTTCTTT	CASSQDGPGTEAFF